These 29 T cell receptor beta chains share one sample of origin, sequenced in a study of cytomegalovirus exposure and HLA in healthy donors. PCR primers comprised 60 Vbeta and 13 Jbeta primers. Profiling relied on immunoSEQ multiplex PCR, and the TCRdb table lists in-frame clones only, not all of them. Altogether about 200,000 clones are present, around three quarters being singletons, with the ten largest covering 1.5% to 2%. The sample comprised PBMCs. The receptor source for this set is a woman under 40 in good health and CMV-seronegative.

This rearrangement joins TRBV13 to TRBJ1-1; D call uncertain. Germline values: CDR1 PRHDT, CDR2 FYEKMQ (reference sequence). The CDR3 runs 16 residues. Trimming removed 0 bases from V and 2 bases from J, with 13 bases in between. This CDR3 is CASSLGPAGPNTEAFF. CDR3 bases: TGTGCCAGCAGCTTAGGCCCGGCGGGTCCAAACACTGAAGCTTTCTTT.

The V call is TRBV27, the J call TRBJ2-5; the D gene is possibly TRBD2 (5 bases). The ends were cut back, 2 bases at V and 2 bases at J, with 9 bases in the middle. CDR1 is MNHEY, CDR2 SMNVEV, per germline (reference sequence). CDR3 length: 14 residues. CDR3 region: CASSLEGRQETQYF. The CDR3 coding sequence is TGTGCCAGCAGTTTAGAGGGCAGACAAGAGACCCAGTACTTC.

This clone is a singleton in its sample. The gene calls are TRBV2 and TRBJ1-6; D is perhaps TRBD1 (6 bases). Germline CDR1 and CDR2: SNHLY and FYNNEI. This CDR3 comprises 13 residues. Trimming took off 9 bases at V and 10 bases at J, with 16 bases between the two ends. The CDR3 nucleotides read TGTGCCAGTCTACTGCAGGGGAGATCACCCCTCCACTTT. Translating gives CASLLQGRSPLHF.

In DNA, the CDR3 is TGTGCCAGTAGCTCCCCTCGCGGGACAGCTCTCTATGGCTACACCTTC. Protein product: CASSSPRGTALYGYTF. The chain has TRBV19 and TRBJ1-2; 7 bases are a match to TRBD1. Trimming removed 6 bases from V and 4 bases from J; junction bases left unmatched: 14. Germline lookup yields CDR1 LNHDA and CDR2 SQIVND (reference sequence). The CDR3 length is 16 residues.

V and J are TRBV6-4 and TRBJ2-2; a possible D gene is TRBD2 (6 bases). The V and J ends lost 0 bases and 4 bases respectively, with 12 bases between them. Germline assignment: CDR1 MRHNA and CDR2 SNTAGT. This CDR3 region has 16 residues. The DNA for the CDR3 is TGTGCCAGCAGTGACTCGGGCGGGATAACCACCGGGGAGCTGTTTTTT. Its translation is CASSDSGGITTGELFF.

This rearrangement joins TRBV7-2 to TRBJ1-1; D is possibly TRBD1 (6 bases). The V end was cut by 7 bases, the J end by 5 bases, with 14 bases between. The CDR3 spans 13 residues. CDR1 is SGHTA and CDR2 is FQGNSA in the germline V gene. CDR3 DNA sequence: TGTGCCAGCACCCACAGGGTATCAACTGAAGCTTTCTTT. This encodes CASTHRVSTEAFF.

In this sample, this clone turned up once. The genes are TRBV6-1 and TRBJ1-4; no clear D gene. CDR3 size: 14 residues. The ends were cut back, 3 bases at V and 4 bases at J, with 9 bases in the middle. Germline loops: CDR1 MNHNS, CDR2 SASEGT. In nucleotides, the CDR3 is TGTGCCAGCAGTGAGGGCGGGAGTAATGAAAAACTGTTTTTT. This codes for CASSEGGSNEKLFF.

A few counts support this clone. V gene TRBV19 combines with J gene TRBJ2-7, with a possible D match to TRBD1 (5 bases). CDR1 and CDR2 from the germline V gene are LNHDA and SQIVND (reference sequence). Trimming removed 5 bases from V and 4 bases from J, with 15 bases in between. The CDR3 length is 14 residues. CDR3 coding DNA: TGTGCCAGTAGTGAGACAGCCGGCGGTTACGAGCAGTACTTC. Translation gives CASSETAGGYEQYF.

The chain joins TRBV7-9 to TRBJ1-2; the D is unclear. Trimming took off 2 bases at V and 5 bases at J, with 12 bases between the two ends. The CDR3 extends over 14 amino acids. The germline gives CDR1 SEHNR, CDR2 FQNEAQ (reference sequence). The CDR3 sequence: CASSLYQILYGYTF. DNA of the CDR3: TGTGCCAGCAGCTTATACCAAATACTATATGGCTACACCTTC.

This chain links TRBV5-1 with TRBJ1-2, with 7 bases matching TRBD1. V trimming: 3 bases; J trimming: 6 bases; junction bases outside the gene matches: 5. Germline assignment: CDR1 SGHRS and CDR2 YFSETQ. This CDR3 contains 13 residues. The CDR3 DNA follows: TGCGCCAGCAGCTCGGGACAGCGAAATGGCTACACCTTC. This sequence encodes CASSSGQRNGYTF.

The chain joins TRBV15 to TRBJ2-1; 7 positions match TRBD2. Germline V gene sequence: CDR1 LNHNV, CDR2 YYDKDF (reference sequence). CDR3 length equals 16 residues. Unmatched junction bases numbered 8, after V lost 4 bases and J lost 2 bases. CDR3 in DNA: TGTGCCACCAGCAATAGAAAGCGGGGAGCCTACAATGAGCAGTTCTTC. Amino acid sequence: CATSNRKRGAYNEQFF.

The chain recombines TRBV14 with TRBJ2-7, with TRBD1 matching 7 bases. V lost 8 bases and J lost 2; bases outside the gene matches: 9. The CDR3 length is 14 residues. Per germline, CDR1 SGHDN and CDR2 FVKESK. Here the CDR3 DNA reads TGTGCCAGCCAAAGCAGACAGGGTCCCTACGAGCAGTACTTC. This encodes CASQSRQGPYEQYF.

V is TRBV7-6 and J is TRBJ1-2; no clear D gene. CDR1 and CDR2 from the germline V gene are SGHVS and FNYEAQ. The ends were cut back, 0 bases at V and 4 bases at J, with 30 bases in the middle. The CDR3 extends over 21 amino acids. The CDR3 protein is CASSLALTEKYRATVGYGYTF. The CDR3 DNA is TGTGCCAGCAGCTTAGCGCTTACAGAAAAGTATCGAGCAACGGTTGGCTATGGCTACACCTTC.

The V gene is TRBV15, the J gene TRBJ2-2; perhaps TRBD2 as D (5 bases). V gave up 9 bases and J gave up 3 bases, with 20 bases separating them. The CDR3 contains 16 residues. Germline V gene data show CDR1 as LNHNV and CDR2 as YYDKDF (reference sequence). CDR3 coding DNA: TGTGCCACGTCCAGCGGACTGATAGTCGACACCGGGGAGCTGTTTTTT. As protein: CATSSGLIVDTGELFF.

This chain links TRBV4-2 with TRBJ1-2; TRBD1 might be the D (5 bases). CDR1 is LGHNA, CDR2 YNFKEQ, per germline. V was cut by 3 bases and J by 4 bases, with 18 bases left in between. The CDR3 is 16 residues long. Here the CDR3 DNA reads TGTGCCAGCAGCCATAAGGACAATAAGACTCCCTATGGCTACACCTTC. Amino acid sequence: CASSHKDNKTPYGYTF.

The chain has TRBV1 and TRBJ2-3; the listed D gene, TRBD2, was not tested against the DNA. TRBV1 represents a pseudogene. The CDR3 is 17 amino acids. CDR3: CTSSQVRGGLSTDTQYF. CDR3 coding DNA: TGCACCAGCAGCCAAGTCCGCGGGGGGCTTAGCACAGATACGCAGTATTTT.

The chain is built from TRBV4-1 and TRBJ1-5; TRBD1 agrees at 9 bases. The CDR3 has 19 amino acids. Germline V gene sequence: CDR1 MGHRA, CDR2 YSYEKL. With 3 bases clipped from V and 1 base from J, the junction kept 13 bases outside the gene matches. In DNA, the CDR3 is TGCGCCAGCAGCCAGTCACCGACCTCCGGGACAGGGAGCAATCAGCCCCAGCATTTT. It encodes CASSQSPTSGTGSNQPQHF.

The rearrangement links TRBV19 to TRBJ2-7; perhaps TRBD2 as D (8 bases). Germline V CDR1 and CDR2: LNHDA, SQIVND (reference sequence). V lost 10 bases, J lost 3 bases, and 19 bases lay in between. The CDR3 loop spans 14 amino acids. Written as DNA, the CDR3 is TGTGCCACCTCCCCGGGAGGGGGCATCTACGAGCAGTACTTC. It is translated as CATSPGGGIYEQYF.

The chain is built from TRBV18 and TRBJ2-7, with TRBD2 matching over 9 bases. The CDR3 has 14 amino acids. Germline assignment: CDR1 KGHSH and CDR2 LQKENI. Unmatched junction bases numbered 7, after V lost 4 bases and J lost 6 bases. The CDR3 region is CASSRAGGQGEQYF. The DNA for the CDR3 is TGTGCCAGCTCACGGGCGGGAGGGCAAGGCGAGCAGTACTTC.

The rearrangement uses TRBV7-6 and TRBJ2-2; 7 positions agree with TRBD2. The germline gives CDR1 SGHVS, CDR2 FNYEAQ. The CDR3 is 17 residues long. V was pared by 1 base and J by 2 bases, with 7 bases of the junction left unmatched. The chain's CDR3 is CASSLVPASGNTGELFF. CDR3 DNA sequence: TGTGCCAGCAGCTTAGTTCCTGCTAGCGGAAACACCGGGGAGCTGTTTTTT.

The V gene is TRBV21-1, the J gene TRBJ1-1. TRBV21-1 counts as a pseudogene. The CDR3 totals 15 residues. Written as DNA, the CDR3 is TGTGCCAGCAGTAAAATGCGGGACCCTAACACTGAAGCTTTCTTT. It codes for CASSKMRDPNTEAFF.

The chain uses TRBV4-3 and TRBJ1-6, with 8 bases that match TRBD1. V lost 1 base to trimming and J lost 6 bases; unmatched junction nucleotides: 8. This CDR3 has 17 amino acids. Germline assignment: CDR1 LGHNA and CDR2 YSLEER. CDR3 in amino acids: CASSQVLDTGGNSPLHF. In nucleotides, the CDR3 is TGCGCCAGCAGCCAAGTCCTGGATACAGGGGGTAATTCACCCCTCCACTTT.

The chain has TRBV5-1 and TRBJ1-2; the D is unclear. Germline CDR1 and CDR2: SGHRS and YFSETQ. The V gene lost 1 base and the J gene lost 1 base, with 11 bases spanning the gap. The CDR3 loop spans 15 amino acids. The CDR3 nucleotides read TGCGCCAGCAGCTTGACGGTCGGAGATAACTATGGCTACACCTTC. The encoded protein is CASSLTVGDNYGYTF.

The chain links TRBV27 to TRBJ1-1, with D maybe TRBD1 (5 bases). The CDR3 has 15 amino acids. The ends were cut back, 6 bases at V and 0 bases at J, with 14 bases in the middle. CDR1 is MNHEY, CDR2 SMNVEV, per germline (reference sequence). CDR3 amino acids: CASRYSGTLNTEAFF. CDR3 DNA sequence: TGTGCCAGCAGATATTCCGGGACTCTGAACACTGAAGCTTTCTTT.

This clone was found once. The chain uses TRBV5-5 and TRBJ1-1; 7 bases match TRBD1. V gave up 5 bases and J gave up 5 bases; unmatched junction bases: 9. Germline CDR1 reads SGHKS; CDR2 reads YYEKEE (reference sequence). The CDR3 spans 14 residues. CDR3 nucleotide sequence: TGTGCCAGCAGGACAACAGGGGCAGGTACTGAAGCTTTCTTT. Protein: CASRTTGAGTEAFF.

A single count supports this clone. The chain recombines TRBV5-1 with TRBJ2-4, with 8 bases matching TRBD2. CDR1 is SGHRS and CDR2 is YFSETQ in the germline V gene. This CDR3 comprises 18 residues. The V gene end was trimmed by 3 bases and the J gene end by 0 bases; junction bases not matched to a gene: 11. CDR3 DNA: TGCGCCAGCAGCTACGGGATTAGCGGGGCACTAGCCAAAAACATTCAGTACTTC. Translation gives CASSYGISGALAKNIQYF. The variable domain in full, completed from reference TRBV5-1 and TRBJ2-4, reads KAGVTQTPRYLIKTRGQQVTLSCSPISGHRSVSWYQQTPGQGLQFLFEYFSETQRNKGNFPGRFSGRQFSNSRSEMNVSTLELGDSALYLCASSYGISGALAKNIQYFGAGTRLSVL.

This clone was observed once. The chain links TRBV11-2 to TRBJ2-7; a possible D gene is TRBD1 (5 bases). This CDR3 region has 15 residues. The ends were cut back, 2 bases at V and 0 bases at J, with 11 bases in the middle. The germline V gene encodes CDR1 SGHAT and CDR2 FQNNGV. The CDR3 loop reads CASSLKQGYSYEQYF. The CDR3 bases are TGTGCCAGCAGCTTAAAGCAGGGTTACTCCTACGAGCAGTACTTC.

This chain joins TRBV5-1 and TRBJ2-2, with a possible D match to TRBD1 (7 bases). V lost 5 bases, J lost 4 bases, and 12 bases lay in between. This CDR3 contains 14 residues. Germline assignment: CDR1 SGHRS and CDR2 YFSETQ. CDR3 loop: CASSTGDSTGELFF. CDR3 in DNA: TGCGCCAGCAGTACAGGGGACTCCACCGGGGAGCTGTTTTTT.

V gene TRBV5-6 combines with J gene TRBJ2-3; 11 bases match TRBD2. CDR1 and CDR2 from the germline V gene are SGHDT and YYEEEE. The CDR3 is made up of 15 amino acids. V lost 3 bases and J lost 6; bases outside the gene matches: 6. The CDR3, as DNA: TGTGCCAGCAGCTACCTAGCGGGGGGCGGGGATACGCAGTATTTT. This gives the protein CASSYLAGGGDTQYF.